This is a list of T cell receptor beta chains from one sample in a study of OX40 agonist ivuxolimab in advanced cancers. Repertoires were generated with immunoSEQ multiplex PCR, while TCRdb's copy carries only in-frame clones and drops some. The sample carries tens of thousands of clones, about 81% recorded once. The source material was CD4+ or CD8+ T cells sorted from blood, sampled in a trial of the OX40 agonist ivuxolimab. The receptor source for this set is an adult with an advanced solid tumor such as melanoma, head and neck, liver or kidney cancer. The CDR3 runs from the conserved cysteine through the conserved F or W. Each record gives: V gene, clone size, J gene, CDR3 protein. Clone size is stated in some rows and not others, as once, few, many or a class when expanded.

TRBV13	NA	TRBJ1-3	CASSFRGVSGNTIYF
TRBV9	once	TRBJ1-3	CASSRVGGGNTIYF
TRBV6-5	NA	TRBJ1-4	CASRTRDRVGEKLFF
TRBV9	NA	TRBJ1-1	CASSVAAGLNTEAFF
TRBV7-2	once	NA	CASSSAGTPYEQYF
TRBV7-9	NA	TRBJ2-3	CASSPTSGVYTQYF
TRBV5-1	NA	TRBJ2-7	CASSLALAGTYEQYF
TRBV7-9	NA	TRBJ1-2	CASSPRQTTDFTYGYTF
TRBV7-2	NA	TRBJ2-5	CASSFIHSGQETQYF
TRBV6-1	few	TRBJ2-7	CASTLGLAGREQYF
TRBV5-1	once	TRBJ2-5	CASSWGQGQETQYF
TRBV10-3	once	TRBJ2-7	CAISEEVRGSREQYF
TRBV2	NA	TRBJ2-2	CASRSTSGGDTGELFF
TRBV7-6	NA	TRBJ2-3	CASSLRTSGGDTQYF
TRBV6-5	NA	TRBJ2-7	CASSLGGPGDEQYF
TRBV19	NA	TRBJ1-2	CASSSRGSEKSYGYTF
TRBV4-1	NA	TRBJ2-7	CASSQGGDRLREQYF
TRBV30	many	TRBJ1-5	CAWSSQVSNQPQHF
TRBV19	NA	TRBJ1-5	CASSMYSPGTGGGQPQHF
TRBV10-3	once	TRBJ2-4	CAIGKDSGGRNIQYF
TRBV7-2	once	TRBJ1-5	CASSLVAGGRGNQPQHF
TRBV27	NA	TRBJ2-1	CASSLSGFNEQFF
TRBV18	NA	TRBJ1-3	CASSDTGPGGNTIYF
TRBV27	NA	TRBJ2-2	CASSLRSLPRQPANTGELFF
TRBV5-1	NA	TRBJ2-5	CASRGQGHPQETQYF
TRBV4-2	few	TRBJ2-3	CASSQDSGGADTQYF
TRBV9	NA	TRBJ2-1	CASSRRTGGYNEQFF
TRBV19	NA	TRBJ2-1	CASSTGTGLKGEQFF
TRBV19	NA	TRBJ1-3	CASSTPGQLSYGNTIYF
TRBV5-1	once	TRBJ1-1	CASRISDLNTEAFF
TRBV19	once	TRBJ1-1	CASSIGPTWVEAFF
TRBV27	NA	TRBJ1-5	CASSLVSQGGQPQHF
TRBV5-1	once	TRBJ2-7	CASSVGQGLSSYEQYF
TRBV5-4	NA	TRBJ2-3	CASSRGGTSGRTDTQYF
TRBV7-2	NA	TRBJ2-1	CASSLLVAGDEQFF
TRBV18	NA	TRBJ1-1	CASSPRQGSGITEAFF
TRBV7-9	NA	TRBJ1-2	CASSSDRGPGYTF
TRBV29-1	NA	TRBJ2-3	CSVEDRRDWISTDTQYF
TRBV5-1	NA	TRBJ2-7	CASSGSAPGQGAKQYF
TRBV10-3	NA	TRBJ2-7	CAINGYEQYF
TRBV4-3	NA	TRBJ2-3	CASSQEAGTRPPDTQYF
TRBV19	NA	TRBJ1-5	CASSTETGAGNQPQHF
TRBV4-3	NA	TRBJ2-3	CASSQDFGDTDTQYF
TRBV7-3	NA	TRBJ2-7	CASSLNPGTSYEQYF
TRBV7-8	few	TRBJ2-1	CATRMKRGYYNEQFF
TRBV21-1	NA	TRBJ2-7	CASSKARPLMGEQYF
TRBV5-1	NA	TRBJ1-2	CASSYKWDVDGYTF
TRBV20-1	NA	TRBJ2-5	CSAQAQETQYF
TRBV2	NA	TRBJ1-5	CASSDYFANQPQHF
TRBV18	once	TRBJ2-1	CAAGQGVDNEQFF
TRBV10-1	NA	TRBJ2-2	CASSVPGTGELFF
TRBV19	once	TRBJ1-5	CATRTANNQPQHF
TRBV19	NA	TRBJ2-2	CASREGTGGTGELFF
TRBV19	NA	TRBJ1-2	CASRVQDLPLYGYTF
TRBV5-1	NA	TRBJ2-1	CASSLYNEQFF
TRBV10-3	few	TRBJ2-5	CAISEHKGRYQETQYF
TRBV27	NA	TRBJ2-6	CASRGGAGLAPGANVLTF
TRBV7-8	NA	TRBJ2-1	CASSLAELAFEQFF
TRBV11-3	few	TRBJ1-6	CASSLVSGNSPLHF
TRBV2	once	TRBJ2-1	CASSEGTATVQQFF